The TCR beta chain under discussion was sequenced for a study of technical replicates of blood from a handful of donors (TCRdb year 2017). Concerning this clone itself: The antigen it binds to is not known. Base qualities were left out, and no much larger clone turns up one base away.

CDR1 MRHNA and CDR2 SNTAGT were looked up in the germline V gene. The CDR3 measures 14 amino acids from cysteine to phenylalanine. This entry keeps only the CDR3 DNA: 42 bases, framed from base 1. V and J are trimmed by 8 bases and 6 bases, and the gene matches miss 11 bases of the junction. The library was prepared using the immunoSEQ multiplex PCR assay. TCRdb obtained this table from immuneACCESS and retained in-frame rearrangements with V and J assigned. These tables miss some clones; where compared with another copy, unresolved V genes account for less than half of the shortfall, and the remainder is unexplained. For this sample the table gives 99,000 or so clones, of which nearly 97% were detected only once. In total, the top ten clones hold more than 0.2% of the sample.

The TCR was taken from a human donor in good health. The sample comprised T cells isolated from PBMCs. The rearranged chain carries TRBV6-4 and TRBJ1-1; 8 bases in the junction line up with TRBD1. The bases read TGTGCCAGCGCTCTACAGGGGGGACAAGCTGAAGCTTTCTTT. Its protein is CASALQGGQAEAFF.